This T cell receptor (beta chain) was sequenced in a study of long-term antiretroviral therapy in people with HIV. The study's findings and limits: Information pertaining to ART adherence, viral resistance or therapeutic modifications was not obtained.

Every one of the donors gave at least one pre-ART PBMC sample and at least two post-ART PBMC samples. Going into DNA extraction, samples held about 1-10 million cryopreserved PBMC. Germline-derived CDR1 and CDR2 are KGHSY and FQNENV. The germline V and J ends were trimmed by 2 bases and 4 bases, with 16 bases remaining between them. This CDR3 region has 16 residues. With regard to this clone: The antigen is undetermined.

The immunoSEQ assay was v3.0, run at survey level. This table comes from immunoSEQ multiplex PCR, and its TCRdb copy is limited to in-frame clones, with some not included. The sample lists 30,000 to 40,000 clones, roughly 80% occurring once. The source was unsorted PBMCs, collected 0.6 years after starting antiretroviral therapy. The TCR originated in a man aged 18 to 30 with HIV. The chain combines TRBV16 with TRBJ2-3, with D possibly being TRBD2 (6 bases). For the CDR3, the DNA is TGTGCCAGCAGCCAAACGGGCGGGGTAGCCGCAGATACGCAGTATTTT. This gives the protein CASSQTGGVAADTQYF.